This TCR beta chain was sequenced during a study of response to subunit inactivated influenza vaccine. Each CDR3 protein is one row after TCRdb ran MiXCR on the RT-PCR reads. Among more than 700,000 distinct CDR3 sequences listed, less than 25% were seen once. Study conclusions and caveats: The authors proposed limited new T cell recruitment per seasonal influenza vaccination.

In this sample, this clonotype turned up a few times. Its cognate antigen is unknown. This sequence was found in a man in his fifties who received an inactivated influenza vaccine. This specimen consisted of PBMCs from blood, obtained roughly 5 days after vaccination.

CDR3 sequence reads: CSAAGSERMNTGELFF. The CDR3 DNA sequence: TGCAGCGCCGCTGGGAGCGAGCGGATGAACACCGGGGAGCTGTTTTTT. The chain carries TRBV29-1 and TRBJ2-2; D perhaps matches TRBD2 (5 bases). The CDR3 length is 16 residues. The germline V gene has CDR1 SQVTM and CDR2 ANQGSEA. V lost 7 bases to trimming and J lost 1 base, with 19 bases between them.